The clone carrying this T cell receptor beta chain was counted ten times or more. What it recognizes is unknown. This record comes from a study of neurological immune-mediated disorders. cDNA synthesis was performed by 5'RACE with 10-nucleotide random UMIs. Every sequencing run returned over 170 million TCR-beta sequences, which were derived from 15-18 subjects. TCRdb re-analysed the 5' RACE reads in MiXCR, keeping a single row per CDR3 protein. Among more than 75,000 distinct CDR3 sequences listed, under 13% were seen once. General study findings and limits: The most TCR clonal expansion was seen in HTLV-1-associated myelopathy, whereas the least was seen in multiple sclerosis, below the level in healthy controls.

Libraries used 2 million unsorted PBMCs kept frozen in RNAlater. This CDR3 region has 15 residues. The V gene lost 3 bases and the J gene lost 4 bases, with 15 bases spanning the gap. Germline CDR1 and CDR2: SGHRS and YFSETQ. Sequencing was carried out using PBMCs. V gene TRBV5-1 combines with J gene TRBJ2-3; a possible D gene is TRBD2 (5 bases). The TCR was taken from a middle-aged man in good health. In nucleotides, the CDR3 is TGCGCCAGCAGCTCGGACGGGATTGGGGCAGATACGCAGTATTTT. As protein: CASSSDGIGADTQYF. Filled out from reference TRBV5-1 and TRBJ2-3, the complete variable domain reads KAGVTQTPRYLIKTRGQQVTLSCSPISGHRSVSWYQQTPGQGLQFLFEYFSETQRNKGNFPGRFSGRQFSNSRSEMNVSTLELGDSALYLCASSSDGIGADTQYFGPGTRLTVL.